This TCR beta chain stems from a study of CD8 T cells in ankylosing spondylitis. TCRdb reanalysed the 5' RACE reads using MiXCR and keeps one entry per CDR3 protein. The sample includes some 17,000 distinct CDR3 sequences, around 8% of them seen just once. This clonotype was found many times. Its antigen is not identified. Overall study results and limits: Within peripheral blood, clones linked to disease were CD8+ and relatively rare.

The length of the CDR3 is 15 residues. Germline CDR1 LGHDT, CDR2 YNNKEL (reference sequence). Trimming removed 3 bases from V and 5 bases from J, with 16 bases in between. The clonotype comes from a male donor with ankylosing spondylitis or in good health (not recorded which). The rearrangement uses TRBV3-1 and TRBJ2-5; D is uncertain. Sequenced sample: blood. CDR3 sequence reads: CASSQPGLNLETQYF. The DNA for the CDR3 is TGTGCCAGCAGCCAGCCCGGGTTGAATCTCGAGACCCAGTACTTC.